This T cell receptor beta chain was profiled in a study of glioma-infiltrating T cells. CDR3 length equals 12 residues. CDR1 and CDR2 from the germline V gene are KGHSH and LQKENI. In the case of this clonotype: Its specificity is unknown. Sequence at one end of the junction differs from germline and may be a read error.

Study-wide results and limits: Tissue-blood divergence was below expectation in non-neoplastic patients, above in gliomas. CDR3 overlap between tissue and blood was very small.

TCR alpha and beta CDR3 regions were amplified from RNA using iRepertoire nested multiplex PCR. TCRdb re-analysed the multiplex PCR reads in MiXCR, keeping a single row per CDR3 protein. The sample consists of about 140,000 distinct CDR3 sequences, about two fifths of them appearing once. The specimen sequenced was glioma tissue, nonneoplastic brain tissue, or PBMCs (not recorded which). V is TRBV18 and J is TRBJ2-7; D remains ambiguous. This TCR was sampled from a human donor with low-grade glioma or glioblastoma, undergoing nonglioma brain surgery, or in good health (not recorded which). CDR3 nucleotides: TGTGCCAGCTCACCACCCTCCCACGAGCAGTACTTC. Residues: CASSPPSHEQYF.